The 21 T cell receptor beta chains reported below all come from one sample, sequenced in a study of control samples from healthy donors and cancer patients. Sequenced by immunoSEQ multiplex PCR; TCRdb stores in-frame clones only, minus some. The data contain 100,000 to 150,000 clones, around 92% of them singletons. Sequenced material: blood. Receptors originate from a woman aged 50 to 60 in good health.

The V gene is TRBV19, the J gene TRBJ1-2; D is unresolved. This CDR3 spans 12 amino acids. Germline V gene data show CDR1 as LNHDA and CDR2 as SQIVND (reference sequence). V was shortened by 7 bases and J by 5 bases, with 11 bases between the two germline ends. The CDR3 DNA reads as TGTGCCAGTACGAATGATTGGTATGGCTACACCTTC. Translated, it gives CASTNDWYGYTF.

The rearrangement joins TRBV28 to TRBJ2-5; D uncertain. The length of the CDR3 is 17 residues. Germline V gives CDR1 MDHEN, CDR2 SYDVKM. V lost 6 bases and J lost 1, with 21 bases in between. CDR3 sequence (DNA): TGTGCCAGCAGCCAAATGGCGTCAATTCAGGCCCAAGAGACCCAGTACTTC. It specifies CASSQMASIQAQETQYF.

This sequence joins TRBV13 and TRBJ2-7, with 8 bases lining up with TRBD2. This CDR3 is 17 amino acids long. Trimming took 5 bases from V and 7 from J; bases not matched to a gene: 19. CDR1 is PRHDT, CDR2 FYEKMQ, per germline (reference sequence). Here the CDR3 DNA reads TGTGCCAGCAGCCCCCCCTCTCTTGCGGGGGGAGTTTGGGAGCAGTACTTC. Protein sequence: CASSPPSLAGGVWEQYF.

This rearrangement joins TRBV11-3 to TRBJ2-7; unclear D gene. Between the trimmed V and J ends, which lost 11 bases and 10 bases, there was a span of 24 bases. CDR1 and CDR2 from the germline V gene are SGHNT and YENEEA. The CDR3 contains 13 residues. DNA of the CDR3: TGTGCCCCGGTCACGGGCCCTAAGTCCGCCCAGTACTTC. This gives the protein CAPVTGPKSAQYF.

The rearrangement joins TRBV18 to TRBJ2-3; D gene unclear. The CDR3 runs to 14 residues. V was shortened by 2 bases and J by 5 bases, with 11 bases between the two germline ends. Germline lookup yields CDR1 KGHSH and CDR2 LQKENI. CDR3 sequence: CASSPANPGDTQYF. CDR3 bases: TGTGCCAGCTCACCAGCTAACCCCGGAGATACGCAGTATTTT.

CDR3 nucleotide sequence: TGTGCCAGCAAGACAGGGGGCGGTATGAACACTGAAGCTTTCTTT. It is translated as CASKTGGGMNTEAFF. The rearrangement joins TRBV2 to TRBJ1-1; 10 nucleotides agree with TRBD1. CDR1 is SNHLY and CDR2 is FYNNEI in the germline V gene. The J segment lost 0 bases and the V segment lost 7 bases, leaving 5 bases of the junction unmatched. The CDR3 is 15 amino acids.

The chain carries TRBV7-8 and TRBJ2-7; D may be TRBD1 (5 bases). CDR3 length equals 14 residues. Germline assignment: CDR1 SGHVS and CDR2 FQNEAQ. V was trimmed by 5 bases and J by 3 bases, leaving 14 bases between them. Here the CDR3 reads CASSTTRVGYEQYF. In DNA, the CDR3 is TGTGCCAGCAGCACTACCAGGGTTGGCTACGAGCAGTACTTC.

The CDR3 region is CASSEGGADTQYF. CDR3 in DNA: TGTGCCAGCAGTGAGGGGGGCGCAGATACGCAGTATTTT. The gene calls are TRBV2 and TRBJ2-3, with D perhaps given as TRBD1 or TRBD2 (6 bases each). Looked up from germline, CDR1 is SNHLY and CDR2 is FYNNEI. This CDR3 spans 13 amino acids. The germline V and J ends were trimmed by 3 bases and 4 bases, with 8 bases remaining between them.

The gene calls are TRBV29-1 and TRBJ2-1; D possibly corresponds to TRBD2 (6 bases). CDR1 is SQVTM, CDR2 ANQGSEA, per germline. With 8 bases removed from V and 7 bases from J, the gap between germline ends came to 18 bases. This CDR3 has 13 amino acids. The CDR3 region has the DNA TGCAGCCATTCGGCGGGGACCTTGAATGAGCAGTTCTTC. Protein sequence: CSHSAGTLNEQFF.

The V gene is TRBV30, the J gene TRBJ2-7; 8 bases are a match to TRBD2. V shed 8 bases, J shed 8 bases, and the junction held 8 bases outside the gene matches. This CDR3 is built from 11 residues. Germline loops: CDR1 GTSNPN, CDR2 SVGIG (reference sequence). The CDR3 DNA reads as TGTGCCCGGGAGGGCCTGGATAAGCAGTACTTC. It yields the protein CAREGLDKQYF.

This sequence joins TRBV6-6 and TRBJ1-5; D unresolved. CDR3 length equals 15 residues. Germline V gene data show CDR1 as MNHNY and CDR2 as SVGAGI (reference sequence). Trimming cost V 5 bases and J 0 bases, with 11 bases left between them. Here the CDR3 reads CASSPTRASNQPQHF. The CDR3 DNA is TGTGCCAGCAGTCCCACTCGGGCTAGCAATCAGCCCCAGCATTTT.

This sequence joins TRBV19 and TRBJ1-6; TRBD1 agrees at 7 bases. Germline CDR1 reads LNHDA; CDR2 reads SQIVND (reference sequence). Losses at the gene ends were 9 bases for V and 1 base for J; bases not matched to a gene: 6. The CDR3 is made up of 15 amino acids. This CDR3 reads CASETTGSYNSPLHF. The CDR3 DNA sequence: TGTGCCAGCGAGACGACAGGGTCCTATAATTCACCCCTCCACTTT. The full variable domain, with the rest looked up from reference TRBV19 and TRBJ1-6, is DGGITQSPKYLFRKEGQNVTLSCEQNLNHDAMYWYRQDPGQGLRLIYYSQIVNDFQKGDIAEGYSVSREKKESFPLTVTSAQKNPTAFYLCASETTGSYNSPLHFGNGTRLTVT.

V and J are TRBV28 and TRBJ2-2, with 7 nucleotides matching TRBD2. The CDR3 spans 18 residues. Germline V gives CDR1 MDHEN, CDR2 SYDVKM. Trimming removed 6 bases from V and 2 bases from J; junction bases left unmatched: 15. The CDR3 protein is CASREMGRAGTNTGELFF. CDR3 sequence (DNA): TGTGCCAGCAGGGAGATGGGGAGGGCAGGAACAAACACCGGGGAGCTGTTTTTT.

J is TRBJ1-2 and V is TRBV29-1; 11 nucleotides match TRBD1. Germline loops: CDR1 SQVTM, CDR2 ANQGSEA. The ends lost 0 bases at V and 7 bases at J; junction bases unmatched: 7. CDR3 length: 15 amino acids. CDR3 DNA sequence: TGCAGCGTTGAAGATTCTCGGACAGGGGGCCTTGGCTACACCTTC. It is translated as CSVEDSRTGGLGYTF.

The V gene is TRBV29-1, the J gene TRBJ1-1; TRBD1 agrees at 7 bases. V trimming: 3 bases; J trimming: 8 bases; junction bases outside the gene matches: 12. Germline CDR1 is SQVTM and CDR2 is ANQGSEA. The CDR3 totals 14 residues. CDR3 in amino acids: CSVDFAGNRGEAFF. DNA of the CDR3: TGCAGCGTTGATTTCGCCGGCAACAGGGGCGAAGCTTTCTTT.

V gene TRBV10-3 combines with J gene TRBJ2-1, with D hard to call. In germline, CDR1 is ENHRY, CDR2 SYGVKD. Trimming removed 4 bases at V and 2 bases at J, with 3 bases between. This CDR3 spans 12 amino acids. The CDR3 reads CAISAAYNEQFF. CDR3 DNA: TGTGCCATCAGTGCTGCCTACAATGAGCAGTTCTTC.

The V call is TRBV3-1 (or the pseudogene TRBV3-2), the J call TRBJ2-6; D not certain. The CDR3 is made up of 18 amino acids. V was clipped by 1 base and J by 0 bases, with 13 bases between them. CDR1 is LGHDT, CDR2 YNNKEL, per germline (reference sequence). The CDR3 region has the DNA TGTGCCAGCAGCCAAGGTCCCAGGTGGGACTCTGGGGCCAACGTCCTGACTTTC. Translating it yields CASSQGPRWDSGANVLTF.

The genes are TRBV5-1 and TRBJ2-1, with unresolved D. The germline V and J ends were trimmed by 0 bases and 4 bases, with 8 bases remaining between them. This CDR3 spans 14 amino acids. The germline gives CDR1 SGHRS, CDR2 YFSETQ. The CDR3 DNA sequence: TGCGCCAGCAGCTTGGACAGAGGATACAATGAGCAGTTCTTC. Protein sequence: CASSLDRGYNEQFF. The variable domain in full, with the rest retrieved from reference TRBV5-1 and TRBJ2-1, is KAGVTQTPRYLIKTRGQQVTLSCSPISGHRSVSWYQQTPGQGLQFLFEYFSETQRNKGNFPGRFSGRQFSNSRSEMNVSTLELGDSALYLCASSLDRGYNEQFFGPGTRLTVL.

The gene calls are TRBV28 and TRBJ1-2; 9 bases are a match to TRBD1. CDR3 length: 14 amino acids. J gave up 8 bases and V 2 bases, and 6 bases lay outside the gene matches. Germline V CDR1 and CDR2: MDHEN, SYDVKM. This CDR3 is CASSLIQGARGYTF. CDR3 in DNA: TGTGCCAGCAGTTTAATACAGGGGGCGAGGGGCTACACCTTC.

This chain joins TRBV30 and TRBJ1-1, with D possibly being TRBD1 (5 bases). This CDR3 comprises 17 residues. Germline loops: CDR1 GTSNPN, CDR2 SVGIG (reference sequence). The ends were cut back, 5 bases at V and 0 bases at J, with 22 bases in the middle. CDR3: CAWARGGSRNVNTEAFF. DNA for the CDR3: TGTGCCTGGGCCCGGGGGGGGTCAAGGAATGTGAACACTGAAGCTTTCTTT.

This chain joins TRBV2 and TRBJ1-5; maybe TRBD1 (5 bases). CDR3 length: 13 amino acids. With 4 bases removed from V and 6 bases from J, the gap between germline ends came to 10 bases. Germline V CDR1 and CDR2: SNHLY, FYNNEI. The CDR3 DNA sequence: TGTGCCAGCAGTGGCAGGGTGACTCAGCCCCAGCATTTT. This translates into CASSGRVTQPQHF.